This record concerns one TCR beta chain sequence. CDR1 is SGHRS, CDR2 YFSETQ, per germline. The CDR3 extends over 15 amino acids. Trimming cost V 0 bases and J 1 base, with 8 bases left between them. This specimen belongs to a study of blood T cell repertoires in COVID-19. All enrollees were about 18 to 89 years old and from approximately 24 US areas. Clinical history as reported by participants underpinned cohort assignment. In the source study's methods: Reference gene primers were amplified, and this amplification served to estimate nucleated cell counts. Generated by immunoSEQ multiplex PCR, the TCRdb table keeps only in-frame clones and is missing some. The V and J calls and clone size come from that table; D and trimming were worked out from the DNA. The data show fewer than 400,000 clones, roughly 87% seen once.

The chain employs TRBV5-1 and TRBJ2-1; D possibly corresponds to TRBD2 (5 bases). Sequencing was carried out using PBMCs or T cells enriched from blood (not recorded which). The TCR was taken from a young woman who had recovered from COVID-19. This CDR3 reads CASSLGELSYNEQFF. The CDR3 DNA follows: TGCGCCAGCAGCTTGGGGGAGCTATCCTACAATGAGCAGTTCTTC.